This T cell receptor beta chain was recovered during a study of response to subunit inactivated influenza vaccine. MiXCR was run by TCRdb on the RT-PCR reads, yielding one entry per CDR3 protein. Of 650,000 to 800,000 distinct CDR3 sequences listed, around a sixth are singletons. This clonotype was detected many times. Germline lookup yields CDR1 DFQATT and CDR2 SNEGSKA (reference sequence). The CDR3 extends over 18 amino acids. With V trimmed by 0 bases and J by 5 bases, 15 bases remained unmatched. V usage is TRBV20-1 and J usage is TRBJ2-5; 10 positions match TRBD2. The receptor was isolated from a man in his fifties who received an inactivated influenza vaccine. Sequencing was performed on PBMCs from blood, taken 4 to 6 days after vaccination. CDR3 region: CSARDHALLAGVGETQYF. CDR3 bases: TGCAGTGCTAGAGATCATGCGCTTCTAGCGGGAGTCGGGGAGACCCAGTACTTC.